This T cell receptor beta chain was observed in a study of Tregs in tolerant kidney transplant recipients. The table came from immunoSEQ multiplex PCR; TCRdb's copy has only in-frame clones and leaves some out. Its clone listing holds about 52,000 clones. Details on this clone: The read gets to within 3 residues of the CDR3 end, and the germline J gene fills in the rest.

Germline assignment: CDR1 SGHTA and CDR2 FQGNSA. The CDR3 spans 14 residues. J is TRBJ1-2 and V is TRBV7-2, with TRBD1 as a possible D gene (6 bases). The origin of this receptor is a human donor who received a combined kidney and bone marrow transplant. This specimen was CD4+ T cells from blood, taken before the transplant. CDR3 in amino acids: CASSLGGTIGGYTF. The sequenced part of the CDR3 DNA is TGTGCCAGCAGCTTAGGAGGGACAATAGGAGGC.